Below are 23 T cell receptor beta chains sequenced from a single sample in a study of T cell repertoires in cytomegalovirus infection. Using its own MiXCR run on the reads, TCRdb lists one record per CDR3 protein. Here the sample spans hundreds of thousands of distinct CDR3 sequences, around a third being singletons. Their antigen targets remain unknown. Sequenced here: cultured PBMCs, sampled from culture after CMV antigen stimulation. All receptors derive from a human donor in good health (CMV status not recorded). Some clones in this sample may be carry-over from other donors' samples.

Concerning this clonotype itself: This sequence may be a read error, since a much larger clone differs from it by one base. The chain links TRBV7-2 to TRBJ1-5; possible D gene TRBD1, 5 bases. The CDR3 loop spans 15 amino acids. In germline, CDR1 is SGHTA, CDR2 FQGNSA. The chain's CDR3 is CDSSLTTGRNQPQHF. The CDR3 region has the DNA TGTGACAGCAGCTTAACCACAGGCCGTAATCAGCCCCAGCATTTT.

This clonotype has ten or more counts. The rearrangement uses TRBV7-2 and TRBJ1-1, with a weak D call TRBD1 (5 bases). This CDR3 has 14 amino acids. CDR1 and CDR2 (germline): SGHTA, FQGNSA. Deletions cut 3 bases from V and 2 bases from J, with 10 bases between. DNA of the CDR3: TGTGCCAGCAGCTTTACAGGAGACAACACTGAAGCTTTCTTT. It encodes CASSFTGDNTEAFF.

This clonotype was observed at least ten times. This sequence joins TRBV7-2 and TRBJ2-3, with TRBD2 as a possible D gene (6 bases). Germline loops: CDR1 SGHTA, CDR2 FQGNSA. CDR3 size: 13 residues. V dropped 4 bases and J dropped 2 bases, with 7 bases sitting between them. The CDR3 spells CASSWRDTDTQYF. The CDR3 coding sequence is TGTGCCAGCAGCTGGAGGGACACAGATACGCAGTATTTT.

J is TRBJ2-5 and V is TRBV5-1; 8 nucleotides align to TRBD2. CDR1 and CDR2 (germline): SGHRS, YFSETQ. V was pared by 0 bases and J by 4 bases, with 5 bases of the junction left unmatched. CDR3 length: 15 residues. The CDR3 reads CASSLAAAGVETQYF. The DNA of the CDR3 is TGCGCCAGCAGCTTGGCCGCAGCGGGGGTAGAGACCCAGTACTTC.

This clonotype was detected many times. This chain links TRBV7-2 with TRBJ2-1; 8 bases map to TRBD2. The CDR3 has 16 residues. Germline trimming cut 3 bases from V and 3 bases from J; bases unmatched to any gene: 7. The germline V gene has CDR1 SGHTA and CDR2 FQGNSA. The CDR3 region has the DNA TGTGCCAGCAGCTTTAGGGAGGCGGGAGGCTACAATGAGCAGTTCTTC. This gives the protein CASSFREAGGYNEQFF.

This clonotype was seen more than once but under ten times. This chain joins TRBV12-3 or TRBV12-4 and TRBJ1-2, with 7 bases aligning to TRBD1. This CDR3 is 14 amino acids long. V shed 5 bases, J shed 6 bases, and the junction held 9 bases outside the gene matches. The CDR3 is CASSNPLTGNGYTF. In DNA form, the CDR3 reads TGTGCCAGCAGTAACCCCCTGACAGGGAATGGCTACACCTTC.

This clonotype appeared a few times. In DNA form, the CDR3 reads TGTGCCAGCAGTTTATATCGGTGGAACCGAGGCAATCAGCCCCAGCATTTT. Residues: CASSLYRWNRGNQPQHF. The V and J genes are TRBV28 and TRBJ1-5, with D uncertain. Germline V lookup: CDR1 MDHEN, CDR2 SYDVKM. This CDR3 contains 17 residues. V was clipped by 1 base and J by 2 bases, with 15 bases between them.

The genes are TRBV7-9 and TRBJ2-5, with 8 bases that match TRBD2. The germline V gene has CDR1 SEHNR and CDR2 FQNEAQ (reference sequence). Unmatched junction bases numbered 9, after V lost 5 bases and J lost 4 bases. This CDR3 region has 15 residues. CDR3 in amino acids: CASSHRLAQRETQYF. Here the CDR3 DNA reads TGTGCCAGCAGCCATCGACTAGCGCAACGAGAGACCCAGTACTTC.

This clonotype was seen only a few times. The chain uses TRBV20-1 and TRBJ1-5, with D possibly being TRBD1 (6 bases). Germline V gene data show CDR1 as DFQATT and CDR2 as SNEGSKA (reference sequence). V shed 6 bases and J shed 0 bases, with 24 bases lying between them. This CDR3 is built from 18 residues. Here the CDR3 reads CSAARWGAGLYSNQPQHF. DNA for the CDR3: TGCAGTGCCGCTAGATGGGGGGCAGGGCTATATAGCAATCAGCCCCAGCATTTT.

This clonotype was counted only a few times. The chain combines TRBV6-1 with TRBJ1-4; weak D call: TRBD1 (6 bases). CDR1 is MNHNS, CDR2 SASEGT, per germline. The CDR3 sequence is 12 residues long. V dropped 8 bases and J dropped 10 bases, with 14 bases sitting between them. The CDR3 nucleotides read TGTGCCAGCCTGGACAGCTCCGGAAAACTGTTTTTT. Translated: CASLDSSGKLFF.

This clonotype showed up just a few times. The chain couples TRBV20-1 to TRBJ1-1; tentatively, D is TRBD1 (6 bases). Trimming left V 3 bases short and J 7 bases short, with 15 bases between. From germline, CDR1 is DFQATT and CDR2 SNEGSKA (reference sequence). The CDR3 is 13 residues long. The CDR3 bases are TGCAGTGCTAGTCACAGGGAATCTGGTGAAGCTTTCTTT. This gives the protein CSASHRESGEAFF.

This clonotype was seen at least ten times. The chain joins TRBV7-2 to TRBJ1-1; D remains ambiguous. CDR1 and CDR2 from the germline V gene are SGHTA and FQGNSA. The CDR3 is 13 residues long. V gave up 1 base and J gave up 11 bases, with 14 bases separating them. The CDR3 protein is CASSLGGLANAFF. As DNA, the CDR3 is TGTGCCAGCAGCTTAGGAGGTTTGGCTAACGCTTTCTTT. Supplemented by reference TRBV7-2 and TRBJ1-1, the full variable domain reads GAGVSQSPSNKVTEKGKDVELRCDPISGHTALYWYRQSLGQGLEFLIYFQGNSAPDKSGLPSDRFSAERTGGSVSTLTIQRTQQEDSAVYLCASSLGGLANAFFGQGTRLTVV.

This chain uses TRBV7-9 with TRBJ1-4, with a possible D match to TRBD1 (5 bases). Germline V CDR1 and CDR2: SEHNR, FQNEAQ (reference sequence). The CDR3 has 15 amino acids. The V end lost 5 bases, the J end lost 7 bases, and 17 bases lay between the germline ends. CDR3 DNA sequence: TGTGCCAGCAGCGTACCAGGGTCCTCGGGTGAAAAACTGTTTTTT. Amino acid sequence: CASSVPGSSGEKLFF.

This clonotype was seen a few times. The genes are TRBV12-3 or TRBV12-4 and TRBJ1-1, with D maybe TRBD1 (5 bases). Trimming pared 8 bases from V and 7 bases from J, leaving 17 bases between. This CDR3 comprises 13 residues. The CDR3 DNA follows: TGTGCCAGCTCAGTTCAGGGCTCCTATGAAGCTTTCTTT. Protein sequence: CASSVQGSYEAFF.

This clonotype has more than one count but fewer than ten. The rearrangement uses TRBV20-1 and TRBJ1-5; weak D call: TRBD1 (6 bases). The CDR3 spans 13 residues. Germline-derived CDR1 and CDR2 are DFQATT and SNEGSKA (reference sequence). Trimming stripped 3 bases from V and 3 bases from J, with 9 bases between. The CDR3 here is CSASRDTNQPQHF. DNA for the CDR3: TGCAGTGCTAGTCGGGACACCAATCAGCCCCAGCATTTT.

The rearrangement joins TRBV11-3 to TRBJ1-1; D remains unclear. The CDR3 extends over 13 amino acids. Germline values: CDR1 SGHNT, CDR2 YENEEA. Trimming pared 6 bases from V and 5 bases from J, leaving 13 bases between. CDR3 in DNA: TGTGCCAGCAGTTTCTCGACGGGAACTGAAGCTTTCTTT. Translation gives CASSFSTGTEAFF.

This clonotype was observed many times. This chain uses TRBV7-2 with TRBJ2-7, with D uncertain. V was shortened by 5 bases and J by 3 bases, with 17 bases between the two germline ends. This CDR3 has 15 amino acids. Germline assignment: CDR1 SGHTA and CDR2 FQGNSA. CDR3 nucleotide sequence: TGTGCCAGCAGCCACTTATATAGTCGAGTCTACGAGCAGTACTTC. It encodes CASSHLYSRVYEQYF. Full variable domain (rest looked up from reference TRBV7-2 and TRBJ2-7): GAGVSQSPSNKVTEKGKDVELRCDPISGHTALYWYRQSLGQGLEFLIYFQGNSAPDKSGLPSDRFSAERTGGSVSTLTIQRTQQEDSAVYLCASSHLYSRVYEQYFGPGTRLTVT.

In this sample, this clonotype turned up a few times. The rearrangement joins TRBV5-4 to TRBJ1-2; no definite D call. The CDR3 length is 13 residues. Germline V gives CDR1 SGHNT, CDR2 YYREEE (reference sequence). V was pared by 2 bases and J by 4 bases, with 9 bases between. The CDR3 protein is CASSLHTIYGYTF. CDR3 DNA sequence: TGTGCCAGCAGCTTACATACAATCTATGGCTACACCTTC.

This clonotype has a handful of counts. The chain's CDR3 is CASRNGFTGELFF. The DNA of the CDR3 is TGTGCCAGCAGAAACGGGTTCACCGGGGAGCTGTTTTTT. The chain has TRBV28 and TRBJ2-2; D remains unclear. From germline, CDR1 is MDHEN and CDR2 SYDVKM. Trimming took off 6 bases at V and 4 bases at J, with 9 bases between the two ends. This CDR3 has 13 amino acids. The full variable domain, its missing parts supplied by reference TRBV28 and TRBJ2-2, is DVKVTQSSRYLVKRTGEKVFLECVQDMDHENMFWYRQDPGLGLRLIYFSYDVKMKEKGDIPEGYSVSREKKERFSLILESASTNQTSMYLCASRNGFTGELFFGEGSRLTVL.

This clonotype was counted a few times. The rearrangement uses TRBV6-8 and TRBJ2-7; possibly TRBD1 for D (6 bases). The CDR3 is 11 residues long. Germline V gene sequence: CDR1 MNHGY, CDR2 SAAAGT. V was pared by 9 bases and J by 1 base, with 7 bases between. CDR3 region: CARDSSYEQYF. The CDR3 DNA reads as TGTGCCAGGGACAGTTCCTACGAGCAGTACTTC.

In regard to this clonotype: A junction end diverges from the germline sequence, so it may reflect a read error. The chain joins TRBV20-1 to TRBJ2-3; the match to TRBD2 covers 12 bases. Germline CDR1 is DFQATT and CDR2 is SNEGSKA (reference sequence). This CDR3 spans 15 amino acids. CDR3 nucleotide sequence: TGCAGTGCTGGAGAACTAGCGGGGGGCCCTGGTACGCAGTATTTT. This translates into CSAGELAGGPGTQYF.

This clonotype was detected a few times. This chain joins TRBV6-6 and TRBJ2-5, with D tentatively TRBD2 (6 bases). This CDR3 contains 15 residues. The ends were cut back, 7 bases at V and 2 bases at J, with 17 bases in the middle. CDR1 MNHNY and CDR2 SVGAGI come from the germline V gene (reference sequence). The CDR3 loop is CASTEGQRAQETQYF. The DNA of the CDR3 is TGTGCCAGCACCGAGGGCCAGCGGGCACAAGAGACCCAGTACTTC.

J is TRBJ2-4 and V is TRBV7-2; 8 positions agree with TRBD2. V lost 4 bases, J lost 8 bases, and 4 bases stayed unmatched. This CDR3 is built from 13 residues. The germline gives CDR1 SGHTA, CDR2 FQGNSA. DNA of the CDR3: TGTGCCAGCAGCTGGGGACTAGGAGACATTCAGTACTTC. Amino acid sequence: CASSWGLGDIQYF.